These 7 T cell receptor beta chains originate from one sample sequenced in a study of T cell responses to AZD1222 COVID-19 vaccine (dated by TCRdb to the early 2020s). The sample's time point label is to be understood as: about 28 days (+/-7) after the second vaccine dose. The method was the immunoSEQ multiplex PCR assay. Drawn from immuneACCESS, this table holds only the in-frame rearrangements with V and J called that TCRdb kept. Clones are partly lost; checked studies trace under half to an unresolved V gene and leave the rest unexplained. Present in this sample are around 140,000 clones, more than 85% of which were seen just once. The top ten clonotypes cover approximately 4.3% of the sample. The material was peripheral blood, obtained 28 days after the second AZD1222 dose. The receptors originated from an adult who received the AZD1222 COVID-19 vaccine.

This clone appeared a single time. The chain employs TRBV6-5 and TRBJ2-2; no clear D gene. Per germline, CDR1 MNHEY and CDR2 SVGAGI. CDR3 length: 14 residues. The CDR3, as DNA: TGTGCTACAGCGACTGCTCCGGACACCGGGGAGCTGTTTTTT. It translates to CATATAPDTGELFF.

CDR3 residues: CASSLQGNTEAFF. The DNA for the CDR3 is TGTGCCAGCTCACTTCAGGGGAACACTGAAGCTTTCTTT. The rearrangement links TRBV18 to TRBJ1-1; a possible D gene is TRBD1 (5 bases). V was cut by 4 bases and J by 1 base, with 7 bases left in between. The CDR3 length is 13 residues. CDR1 and CDR2 (germline): KGHSH, LQKENI.

The rearrangement uses TRBV10-3 and TRBJ2-1, with 11 bases matching TRBD2. The CDR3 consists of 15 residues. V shed 6 bases and J 2 bases; nucleotides not matched to a gene: 3. Germline lookup yields CDR1 ENHRY and CDR2 SYGVKD. CDR3 coding DNA: TGTGCCATCAGCCTAGCGGGAGGACCCTACAATGAGCAGTTCTTC. Its protein product is CAISLAGGPYNEQFF.

This clone is a singleton in its sample. The chain has TRBV12-3 or TRBV12-4 and TRBJ1-5; the D is unclear. The V end lost 8 bases, the J end lost 4 bases, and 9 bases lay between the germline ends. This CDR3 has 12 amino acids. This chain's CDR3 is CASGEPNQPQHF. CDR3 sequence (DNA): TGTGCCAGCGGGGAGCCTAATCAGCCCCAGCATTTT.

In its sample, this clone was seen once. The chain carries TRBV2 and TRBJ1-2; D is uncertain. V lost 4 bases and J 8 bases, leaving 5 bases between the germline ends. Germline CDR1 is SNHLY and CDR2 is FYNNEI. The length of the CDR3 is 10 residues. CDR3 in DNA: TGTGCCAGCAGTGTGGGCGGCTACACCTTC. Protein sequence: CASSVGGYTF.

The V and J genes are TRBV6-5 and TRBJ2-2; possible D gene TRBD2, 5 bases. Germline-derived CDR1 and CDR2 are MNHEY and SVGAGI. The CDR3 spans 13 residues. V was shortened by 7 bases and J by 5 bases, with 11 bases between the two germline ends. This CDR3 is CASTKPGTGELFF. The CDR3 DNA is TGTGCCAGCACCAAACCGGGGACCGGGGAGCTGTTTTTT.

J is TRBJ1-5 and V is TRBV5-6; 9 bases map to TRBD1. The germline CDR1 and CDR2 sequences are SGHDT and YYEEEE. Germline trimming cut 2 bases from V and 6 bases from J; bases unmatched to any gene: 3. CDR3 size: 14 residues. Written as DNA, the CDR3 is TGTGCCAGCAGCTTTGGGACAGGGATTCAGCCCCAGCATTTT. Protein: CASSFGTGIQPQHF.